This T cell receptor beta chain appears in the sequencing data of a study of OX40 agonist ivuxolimab in advanced cancers. TCRdb keeps only in-frame clones here, not all; method: immunoSEQ multiplex PCR. This sample has about 83,000 clones; 85% occur once, and the top ten carry 0.65% to 0.8%. CDR1 MNHEY and CDR2 SVGAGI come from the germline V gene. Trimming stripped 5 bases from V and 10 bases from J, with 17 bases between. This CDR3 has 13 amino acids. The sequenced sample was CD4+ or CD8+ T cells sorted from blood, obtained in a trial of the OX40 agonist ivuxolimab. This chain uses TRBV6-5 with TRBJ1-1; D unresolved. The source is an adult with an advanced solid tumor such as melanoma, head and neck, liver or kidney cancer. Here the CDR3 reads CASSPQTRLVAFF. The CDR3 region has the DNA TGTGCCAGCAGTCCTCAGACACGGCTGGTAGCTTTCTTT.